These 23 T cell receptor beta chains originate from one sample sequenced in a study of CD8 T cells in ankylosing spondylitis. A single record per CDR3 protein comes from TCRdb applying MiXCR to the 5' RACE reads. The sample includes around 250,000 distinct CDR3 sequences, roughly 10% of them seen just once. The sample taken for sequencing was blood, either unsorted or a sorted T cell fraction (not recorded which). The source is a male donor with ankylosing spondylitis or in good health (not recorded which).

The V gene is TRBV14, the J gene TRBJ1-2; D may be TRBD1 (5 bases). In germline, CDR1 is SGHDN, CDR2 FVKESK. Trimming took off 0 bases at V and 7 bases at J, with 12 bases between the two ends. The CDR3 is 14 residues long. The CDR3 is CASSQDRGRGGYTF. In DNA form, the CDR3 reads TGTGCCAGCAGCCAAGATCGGGGACGGGGTGGCTACACCTTC.

This chain uses TRBV11-3 with TRBJ2-7, with 7 positions matching TRBD2. Germline CDR1 SGHNT, CDR2 YENEEA. This CDR3 has 14 amino acids. Trimming cost V 3 bases and J 3 bases; bases outside gene matches: 5. In DNA form, the CDR3 reads TGTGCCAGCAGCTTTGGGACTAACCACTACGAGCAGTACTTC. It is translated as CASSFGTNHYEQYF.

This clonotype occurred a few times. The rearrangement links TRBV18 to TRBJ1-3, with TRBD1 matching 9 bases. In germline, CDR1 is KGHSH, CDR2 LQKENI. The trim removed 6 bases at V and 0 bases at J, leaving 3 bases unmatched. The CDR3 runs to 15 residues. This chain's CDR3 is CASSSDRGSGNTIYF. DNA of the CDR3: TGTGCCAGCTCGTCGGACAGGGGCTCTGGAAACACCATATATTTT.

CDR3 loop: CASSQRSAGPQYF. The CDR3 region has the DNA TGTGCCAGCAGCCAGAGGTCTGCGGGACCGCAGTATTTT. The J gene is TRBJ2-3, the V gene TRBV7-3; D perhaps matches TRBD2 (6 bases). The ends were cut back, 5 bases at V and 10 bases at J, with 16 bases in the middle. The CDR3 is 13 residues long. Germline V gives CDR1 SGHTA, CDR2 FQGTGA. Full variable domain (missing parts from reference TRBV7-3 and TRBJ2-3): GAGVSQTPSNKVTEKGKYVELRCDPISGHTALYWYRQSLGQGPEFLIYFQGTGAADDSGLPNDRFFAVRPEGSVSTLKIQRTERGDSAVYLCASSQRSAGPQYFGPGTRLTVL.

Details on this clonotype: A clone one base away is much larger, so this may be a read error. This sequence joins TRBV29-1 and TRBJ2-1; no clear D gene. CDR3 size: 11 residues. V lost 8 bases and J 7 bases, leaving 12 bases between the germline ends. Germline V gene data show CDR1 as SQVTM and CDR2 as ANQGSEA. As DNA, the CDR3 is TGCAGCCGGGTCTGGGGTAATGAGCAGTTCTTC. Translated, it gives CSRVWGNEQFF.

This clonotype was detected many times. This sequence joins TRBV6-5 and TRBJ2-2; possible D gene TRBD2, 6 bases. CDR3 length: 16 amino acids. Trimming pared 3 bases from V and 4 bases from J, leaving 15 bases between. The germline gives CDR1 MNHEY, CDR2 SVGAGI. CDR3 protein: CASSYSGTGGTGELFF. CDR3 DNA sequence: TGTGCCAGCAGTTATTCCGGGACTGGGGGCACCGGGGAGCTGTTTTTT.

This clonotype occurred many times. The rearrangement joins TRBV29-1 to TRBJ2-5; no definite D call. The CDR3 loop spans 11 amino acids. Germline lookup yields CDR1 SQVTM and CDR2 ANQGSEA. Between the trimmed V and J ends, which lost 7 bases and 5 bases, there was a span of 11 bases. DNA of the CDR3: TGCAGCGCAGAACGGGCGGAGACCCAGTACTTC. This sequence encodes CSAERAETQYF.

This clonotype was seen many times. This chain uses TRBV12-3 or TRBV12-4 with TRBJ1-1; perhaps TRBD1 as D (6 bases). This CDR3 region has 13 residues. Trimming took 6 bases from V and 5 from J, leaving 13 bases between them. CDR3 in DNA: TGTGCCAGCAGGCTACAGGGAACAACTGAAGCTTTCTTT. Translating it yields CASRLQGTTEAFF.

This clonotype came up many times. The chain combines TRBV20-1 with TRBJ2-7; maybe TRBD2 (5 bases). Germline assignment: CDR1 DFQATT and CDR2 SNEGSKA (reference sequence). Trimming took off 3 bases at V and 4 bases at J, with 22 bases between the two ends. CDR3 length: 16 residues. CDR3 coding DNA: TGCAGTGCTAGGGCAAATTCCGGACTCGAAACTTACGAGCAGTACTTC. It yields the protein CSARANSGLETYEQYF.

Remarks on this clonotype: The junction shows a germline mismatch at one end, possibly a read error. The chain is built from TRBV20-1 and TRBJ2-7; TRBD2 matches 7 bases. The germline CDR1 and CDR2 sequences are DFQATT and SNEGSKA (reference sequence). The CDR3 runs 14 residues. The CDR3 DNA reads TGCAGTACTAGAGATCCTAGCGGCTCCTACGAGCAGTACTTC. Amino acid sequence: CSTRDPSGSYEQYF.

This clonotype was observed a handful of times. The CDR3: CASSIGQGDPEAFF. The CDR3 region has the DNA TGTGCCAGCAGCATAGGACAGGGAGACCCTGAAGCTTTCTTT. The chain combines TRBV7-9 with TRBJ1-1, with 8 bases identical to TRBD1. This CDR3 contains 14 residues. Germline V CDR1 and CDR2: SEHNR, FQNEAQ (reference sequence). V shed 5 bases and J 6 bases; nucleotides not matched to a gene: 8.

This clonotype was picked up many times. This chain uses TRBV5-1 with TRBJ2-1; D remains unclear. With 2 bases removed from V and 10 bases from J, the gap between germline ends came to 10 bases. Looked up from germline, CDR1 is SGHRS and CDR2 is YFSETQ. The CDR3 loop spans 12 amino acids. CDR3 loop: CASSFGAQEQFF. The CDR3 DNA reads as TGCGCCAGCAGCTTTGGAGCCCAGGAGCAGTTCTTC. The variable domain in full, completed from reference TRBV5-1 and TRBJ2-1, reads KAGVTQTPRYLIKTRGQQVTLSCSPISGHRSVSWYQQTPGQGLQFLFEYFSETQRNKGNFPGRFSGRQFSNSRSEMNVSTLELGDSALYLCASSFGAQEQFFGPGTRLTVL.

This clonotype has a count of ten or more. V gene TRBV12-3 or TRBV12-4 combines with J gene TRBJ2-1; TRBD2 matches 10 bases. This CDR3 comprises 15 residues. J gave up 8 bases and V 5 bases, and 9 bases lay outside the gene matches. The CDR3 sequence: CASSLIAGGFHEQFF. The CDR3 bases are TGTGCCAGCAGTCTCATAGCGGGGGGCTTCCATGAGCAGTTCTTC.

This clonotype was seen many times. The chain employs TRBV6-5 and TRBJ1-2; 7 bases match TRBD1. This CDR3 comprises 18 residues. The germline gives CDR1 MNHEY, CDR2 SVGAGI. The trim removed 6 bases at V and 5 bases at J, leaving 21 bases unmatched. In nucleotides, the CDR3 is TGTGCCAGCAGGCGCAGGGTCGACCGAACATCAGGGGGATATGGCTACACCTTC. Protein sequence: CASRRRVDRTSGGYGYTF.

This clonotype was observed at least ten times. This chain connects TRBV5-6 to TRBJ1-6; D unclear. CDR3 length: 16 residues. Trimming removed 1 base from V and 0 bases from J, with 8 bases in between. The germline V gene encodes CDR1 SGHDT and CDR2 YYEEEE. Written as DNA, the CDR3 is TGTGCCAGCAGCTTGATCACGAGCTCCTATAATTCACCCCTCCACTTT. It encodes CASSLITSSYNSPLHF.

This clonotype was seen repeatedly, ten times or more. J is TRBJ1-2 and V is TRBV5-1; D not resolved. Trimming stripped 5 bases from V and 6 bases from J, with 14 bases between. The CDR3 is made up of 13 amino acids. Germline values: CDR1 SGHRS, CDR2 YFSETQ. CDR3 region: CASRYGSTDGYTF. CDR3 sequence (DNA): TGCGCCAGCAGATACGGTTCAACTGATGGCTACACCTTC.

This clonotype was counted many times. The genes are TRBV15 and TRBJ1-1, with D possibly TRBD1 on 5 matching bases. V was trimmed by 11 bases and J by 0 bases, leaving 16 bases between them. This CDR3 has 14 residues. Germline V gene sequence: CDR1 LNHNV, CDR2 YYDKDF (reference sequence). The CDR3, as DNA: TGTGCCGCCGACAGTTCCTCTTTGAACACTGAAGCTTTCTTT. This encodes CAADSSSLNTEAFF.

This clonotype was observed a handful of times. The chain employs TRBV9 and TRBJ2-7, with a possible D match to TRBD1 (5 bases). Between the trimmed V and J ends, which lost 3 bases and 3 bases, there was a span of 7 bases. CDR3 length: 12 residues. CDR1 SGDLS and CDR2 YYNGEE come from the germline V gene. The CDR3 protein is CASSGGSYEQYF. CDR3 nucleotides: TGTGCCAGCAGCGGGGGCAGCTACGAGCAGTACTTC.

This clonotype showed up many times. V usage is TRBV5-1 and J usage is TRBJ2-7; 12 bases agree with TRBD1. Germline CDR1 SGHRS, CDR2 YFSETQ. There are 14 residues in the CDR3. V lost 4 bases, J lost 5 bases, and 4 bases stayed unmatched. The CDR3: CASSRDRGLDEQYF. For the CDR3, the DNA is TGCGCCAGCAGCCGGGACAGGGGGCTCGACGAGCAGTACTTC.

In this sample, this clonotype turned up many times. The V and J genes are TRBV27 and TRBJ2-3; TRBD1 might be the D (5 bases). V was cut by 2 bases and J by 2 bases, with 14 bases left in between. The CDR3 spans 16 residues. Germline V lookup: CDR1 MNHEY, CDR2 SMNVEV (reference sequence). CDR3 sequence (DNA): TGTGCCAGCAGTTTAAGGGGTCCCCTCTTCACAGATACGCAGTATTTT. This sequence encodes CASSLRGPLFTDTQYF.

This clonotype occurred many times. The chain is built from TRBV20-1 and TRBJ2-1, with a tentative D call TRBD2 (6 bases). With 0 bases removed from V and 10 bases from J, the gap between germline ends came to 31 bases. The CDR3 totals 19 residues. In germline, CDR1 is DFQATT, CDR2 SNEGSKA (reference sequence). The CDR3 DNA is TGCAGTGCTAGAGATCGGCGGGGCAGTTTGTGGGTAGAATCACACGAGCAGTTCTTC. Translating gives CSARDRRGSLWVESHEQFF.

This clonotype was seen at least ten times. The rearrangement joins TRBV20-1 to TRBJ2-3, with D maybe TRBD1 (5 bases). V was shortened by 0 bases and J by 2 bases, with 12 bases between the two germline ends. Germline V CDR1 and CDR2: DFQATT, SNEGSKA (reference sequence). This CDR3 has 15 residues. CDR3 sequence (DNA): TGCAGTGCTAGAGATAGTTGGGGCAACACAGATACGCAGTATTTT. It codes for CSARDSWGNTDTQYF.

This clonotype was counted between two and nine times. V gene TRBV15 combines with J gene TRBJ2-1; D not certain. The length of the CDR3 is 16 residues. Trimming pared 4 bases from V and 1 base from J, leaving 14 bases between. CDR1 and CDR2 (germline): LNHNV, YYDKDF (reference sequence). The CDR3 region is CATSNGASPSYNEQFF. CDR3 coding DNA: TGTGCCACCAGCAACGGCGCGTCGCCATCCTACAATGAGCAGTTCTTC.